The present TCR beta chain was sequenced within a study of blood T cell repertoires in COVID-19. Trimming took off 5 bases at V and 3 bases at J, with 17 bases between the two ends. The CDR3 runs to 15 residues. Germline CDR1 MNHEY, CDR2 SMNVEV (reference sequence). This clone was observed a single time. Only in-frame clones appear in the TCRdb table, and some are missing; sequencing was by immunoSEQ multiplex PCR. The sample lists about 69,000 clones; under 85% were seen once. The chain carries TRBV27 and TRBJ2-7; a weak D match, TRBD1 (7 bases). This TCR was sampled from a man aged 45-65 years with COVID-19, enrolled during active disease. The specimen sequenced was peripheral blood. CDR3 DNA sequence: TGTGCCAGCAGTCGCGCGGGACAGCCCTACTACGAGCAGTACTTC. This sequence encodes CASSRAGQPYYEQYF.